This is a list of T cell receptor beta chains from one sample in a study of control samples from healthy donors and cancer patients. The data were produced by immunoSEQ multiplex PCR, yet TCRdb's version contains in-frame clones alone and is incomplete. The sample lists roughly 24,000 clones; 82% were seen once. Specimen: PBMCs. The receptors were sampled from a man in his fifties or sixties with colorectal cancer. Each CDR3 is given with its conserved first and last residue. Each record gives: CDR3 DNA, CDR3 protein, D gene, clone size, J gene, V gene. A D gene is named only where the DNA matches it firmly. Only some rows state a clone size, as once, few, many or a class for expanded clones.

CDR3nt: TGCGCCAGCAGCTTGGTGCAGCGATATGGCTACACCTTC
CDR3aa: CASSLVQRYGYTF
d_gene: -
abundance: few
j_gene: TRBJ1-2
v_gene: TRBV5-1

CDR3nt: TGCGCCAGCAGCTCCCAGACTAGCGGGGTCACCGGGGAGCTGTTTTTT
CDR3aa: CASSSQTSGVTGELFF
d_gene: TRBD2
abundance: -
j_gene: TRBJ2-2
v_gene: TRBV5-1

CDR3nt: TGCGCCAGCAGCTTCCTTCAGTTCGGGAACACTGAAGCTTTCTTT
CDR3aa: CASSFLQFGNTEAFF
d_gene: -
abundance: few
j_gene: TRBJ1-1
v_gene: TRBV5-1

CDR3nt: TGTGCCAGCAGCTTTTATGCTCAGCCCCAGCATTTT
CDR3aa: CASSFYAQPQHF
d_gene: -
abundance: few
j_gene: TRBJ1-5
v_gene: TRBV7-2

CDR3nt: TGTGCCAGTAGTATCCCGGGACAGGGTAAAAATCGAGATACGCAGTATTTT
CDR3aa: CASSIPGQGKNRDTQYF
d_gene: TRBD1
abundance: -
j_gene: TRBJ2-3
v_gene: TRBV19

CDR3nt: TGTGCCAGCAGTCCGCGGATAGGCGCCTACGAGCAGTACTTC
CDR3aa: CASSPRIGAYEQYF
d_gene: -
abundance: -
j_gene: TRBJ2-7
v_gene: TRBV2

CDR3nt: TGTGCCAGCAGTGAGGACCCGGGGCCCTATAGCAATCAGCCCCAGCATTTT
CDR3aa: CASSEDPGPYSNQPQHF
d_gene: -
abundance: -
j_gene: TRBJ1-5
v_gene: TRBV6-1

CDR3nt: TGCAGCGTTGGGGACAGGTGGGGAAACACTGAAGCTTTCTTT
CDR3aa: CSVGDRWGNTEAFF
d_gene: TRBD1
abundance: -
j_gene: TRBJ1-1
v_gene: TRBV29-1

CDR3nt: TGTGCCACCAGCAGAGATTGGTACAGGTCCACAGATACGCAGTATTTT
CDR3aa: CATSRDWYRSTDTQYF
d_gene: -
abundance: -
j_gene: TRBJ2-3
v_gene: TRBV15

CDR3nt: TGTGCCAGCAGCTTCAAAAGGGGCGGGGGACTCACAGATACGCAGTATTTT
CDR3aa: CASSFKRGGGLTDTQYF
d_gene: TRBD2
abundance: -
j_gene: TRBJ2-3
v_gene: TRBV11-2

CDR3nt: TGTGCCAGCACCGAGGGACGGCTGGAGGGAGCTTTCTTT
CDR3aa: CASTEGRLEGAFF
d_gene: -
abundance: -
j_gene: TRBJ1-1
v_gene: TRBV2

CDR3nt: TGTGCCAGCAGTACCCGGGACAGGGGTAATGAGCAGTTCTTC
CDR3aa: CASSTRDRGNEQFF
d_gene: TRBD1
abundance: -
j_gene: TRBJ2-1
v_gene: TRBV6-6

CDR3nt: TGCAGCGTTGGGGACAGGAACTATGGCTACACCTTC
CDR3aa: CSVGDRNYGYTF
d_gene: TRBD1
abundance: few
j_gene: TRBJ1-2
v_gene: TRBV29-1